This is a list of T cell receptor beta chains from one sample in a study of blood T cell repertoires in COVID-19. The assay was immunoSEQ multiplex PCR, and TCRdb's table has in-frame clones only and misses some. This repertoire shows over 150,000 clones, approximately 80% found once; its top ten account for around 15%. What was sequenced was PBMCs or T cells enriched from blood (not recorded which). The receptors were sampled from a woman aged 45-59 years who had recovered from COVID-19. Both conserved end residues are part of each CDR3. The D gene is left open where the match is weak. Clone size is stated in some rows and not others, as once, few, many or a class when expanded.

. TRBJ2-1 TRBV6-5 . CASSYGARNEQFF TGTGCCAGCAGTTACGGGGCACGCAATGAGCAGTTCTTC
. TRBJ2-5 TRBV7-9 . CASSPPRNSAGETQYF TGTGCCAGCAGCCCACCGCGGAACTCGGCTGGGGAGACCCAGTACTTC
. TRBJ1-4 TRBV28 TRBD1 CASSLASGTGMEKLFF TGTGCCAGCAGTTTAGCCTCCGGGACAGGGATGGAAAAACTGTTTTTT
few TRBJ1-5 TRBV3-1/TRBV3-2 . CASSQSGGNQPQHF TGTGCCAGCAGCCAATCAGGGGGCAATCAGCCCCAGCATTTT
once TRBJ1-6 TRBV7-9 TRBD1 CASELGQGAFTYNSPLHF TGTGCCAGCGAGCTGGGACAGGGGGCGTTTACCTATAATTCACCCCTCCACTTT
. TRBJ1-4 TRBV15 . CATSRGQRREKLFF TGTGCCACCAGCAGAGGTCAGAGGCGGGAAAAACTGTTTTTT
. TRBJ2-5 TRBV5-1 . CASRYRAETQYF TGCGCCAGCAGGTACAGGGCAGAGACCCAGTACTTC
once TRBJ2-3 TRBV28 TRBD1 CASSPLQGRDTQYF TGTGCCAGCAGTCCCTTACAGGGGCGAGATACGCAGTATTTT
. TRBJ2-3 TRBV5-1 . CASREGASQTDTQYF TGCGCCAGCAGGGAGGGCGCCTCACAGACAGATACGCAGTATTTT
few TRBJ2-5 TRBV7-9 . CASSWQQETQYF TGTGCCAGCAGCTGGCAGCAAGAGACCCAGTACTTC
few TRBJ1-5 TRBV30 TRBD1 CAWSGGTADPSNQPQHF TGTGCCTGGAGTGGGGGGACAGCCGATCCGAGCAATCAGCCCCAGCATTTT
once TRBJ2-2 TRBV7-6 TRBD2 CASSLYSGRAGDTGELFF TGTGCCAGCAGCTTGTATAGCGGGAGAGCGGGGGACACCGGGGAGCTGTTTTTT
. TRBJ2-7 TRBV10-3 . CAIRAQDSGTYF TGTGCCATCAGGGCACAGGACAGTGGGACCTACTTC
. TRBJ1-5 TRBV7-9 . CASSLAGQPQHF TGTGCCAGCAGCTTAGCCGGTCAGCCCCAGCATTTT
. TRBJ2-3 TRBV6-5 TRBD1 CASRLGDRVGDTQYF TGTGCCAGCAGGTTGGGCGACAGGGTAGGAGATACGCAGTATTTT
. TRBJ2-7 TRBV28 TRBD2 CASTLEAAGGGEQYF TGTGCCAGCACCCTGGAGGCCGCGGGGGGCGGCGAGCAGTACTTC
. TRBJ1-3 TRBV5-1 TRBD1 CASSRTGGAGDTIYF TGCGCCAGCAGCAGGACAGGGGGCGCGGGGGACACCATATATTTT
. TRBJ1-3 TRBV18 . CASSPQRQGTGNTIYF TGTGCCAGCTCACCACAGAGGCAGGGCACTGGAAACACCATATATTTT
. TRBJ1-6 TRBV2 . CASTTDRRLRNSPLHF TGTGCCAGCACCACTGATCGGCGGCTCCGGAATTCACCCCTCCACTTT
. TRBJ2-1 TRBV28 TRBD2 CASSLRLAGANEQFF TGTGCCAGCAGTTTAAGGCTAGCGGGGGCCAATGAGCAGTTCTTC
. TRBJ1-4 TRBV4-1 . CASSQGPPGGHMEKLFF TGCGCCAGCAGCCAAGGCCCCCCGGGGGGCCATATGGAAAAACTGTTTTTT
. TRBJ1-5 TRBV7-5 . CVRSLDEQATNQPQHF TGTGTCAGAAGCTTAGATGAACAGGCGACTAATCAGCCCCAGCATTTT
. TRBJ2-7 TRBV14 TRBD1 CASSPAYRGAYEQYF TGTGCCAGCAGCCCGGCCTACAGGGGTGCCTACGAGCAGTACTTC
. TRBJ2-7 TRBV5-4 . CASSSPGIGPYEQYF TGTGCCAGCAGCTCACCCGGCATTGGGCCCTACGAGCAGTACTTC
. TRBJ2-2 TRBV24-1 . CATSDPGENTGELFF TGTGCCACCAGTGATCCAGGGGAGAACACCGGGGAGCTGTTTTTT
. TRBJ1-4 TRBV25-1 . CASSESVLMKEKLFF TGTGCCAGCAGTGAATCTGTACTTATGAAGGAAAAACTGTTTTTT
few TRBJ1-6 TRBV18 TRBD1 CASSPDPGQSIPLHF TGTGCCAGCTCACCGGACCCGGGACAGTCTATACCCCTCCACTTT
. TRBJ2-2 TRBV28 TRBD1 CASSFHRTGFTGELFF TGTGCCAGCAGTTTCCATAGGACAGGGTTTACCGGGGAGCTGTTTTTT
. TRBJ1-5 TRBV2 . CASRKDQGSGNQPQHF TGTGCCAGCAGGAAAGACCAGGGGTCCGGCAATCAGCCCCAGCATTTT
. TRBJ2-1 TRBV7-9 . CASSFGTIYNEQFF TGTGCCAGCAGCTTCGGGACAATCTACAATGAGCAGTTCTTC
. TRBJ2-1 TRBV30 TRBD1 CAWSVPYRGAEQFF TGTGCCTGGAGTGTGCCCTACAGGGGAGCTGAGCAGTTCTTC
. TRBJ1-1 TRBV5-1 . CASSSRAEAFF TGCGCCAGCAGCTCACGGGCTGAAGCTTTCTTT
. TRBJ2-3 TRBV6-5 . CASSYSGANTDTQYF TGTGCCAGCAGTTACTCAGGGGCCAACACAGATACGCAGTATTTT
. TRBJ1-4 TRBV29-1 TRBD1 CSAGTGEEKLFF TGCAGCGCCGGGACAGGCGAAGAAAAACTGTTTTTT
. TRBJ1-4 TRBV29-1 . CSVTDSYREKLFF TGCAGCGTCACTGACAGCTATCGTGAAAAACTGTTTTTT
few TRBJ1-1 TRBV5-6 TRBD1 CASSLVRLTGWENTEAFF TGTGCCAGCAGCTTGGTGAGGTTGACAGGGTGGGAGAACACTGAAGCTTTCTTT
. TRBJ2-1 TRBV10-3 TRBD1 CAISIQGVGNEQFF TGTGCCATCAGCATACAGGGGGTGGGCAATGAGCAGTTCTTC
. TRBJ2-3 TRBV2 TRBD1 CASRTGRTDTQYF TGTGCCAGCAGGACAGGGCGGACAGATACGCAGTATTTT
. TRBJ1-6 TRBV28 TRBD1 CASSDPGTGGNSPLHF TGTGCCAGCAGTGATCCCGGGACAGGGGGTAATTCACCCCTCCACTTT
few TRBJ2-1 TRBV6-2/TRBV6-3 . CASSYSEVGIEQFF TGTGCCAGCAGTTACTCGGAGGTTGGAATTGAGCAGTTCTTC
. TRBJ1-2 TRBV5-1 . CASSSGQSDGYTF TGCGCCAGCAGCTCAGGACAGTCAGATGGCTACACCTTC
few TRBJ2-2 TRBV7-2 . CASSLVRGFTAGELFF TGTGCCAGCAGCTTAGTGCGGGGTTTTACAGCCGGGGAGCTGTTTTTT
. TRBJ2-7 TRBV28 . CASRPTGIRGSYEQYF TGTGCCAGCAGACCTACAGGGATCCGCGGCTCCTACGAGCAGTACTTC
once TRBJ1-1 TRBV3-1/TRBV3-2 TRBD1 CASSQGTGTYTEAFF TGTGCCAGCAGCCAGGGGACAGGGACCTACACTGAAGCTTTCTTT
. TRBJ2-1 TRBV4-3 . CASSQDRLGFYNEQFF TGCGCCAGCAGCCAAGATCGACTAGGCTTCTACAATGAGCAGTTCTTC
. TRBJ1-4 TRBV18 . CASSETSGNEKLFF TGTGCCAGCTCAGAGACCTCGGGTAATGAAAAACTGTTTTTT
. TRBJ2-7 TRBV27 TRBD2 CASSRSSGITYEQYF TGTGCCAGCAGCCGGTCTAGCGGGATAACCTACGAGCAGTACTTC
. TRBJ2-2 TRBV29-1 TRBD2 CSGLAAHTGELFF TGCAGCGGCCTAGCGGCCCACACCGGGGAGCTGTTTTTT
. TRBJ2-3 TRBV5-1 TRBD2 CASSGEGTGGPTDTQYF TGCGCCAGCAGCGGCGAAGGGACGGGAGGGCCGACAGATACGCAGTATTTT
few TRBJ2-7 TRBV28 . CASRGHVYEQYF TGTGCCAGCAGGGGACACGTCTACGAGCAGTACTTC
once TRBJ2-3 TRBV19 . CASSIGQNTQYF TGTGCCAGTAGTATCGGACAAAATACGCAGTATTTT
. TRBJ2-7 TRBV2 TRBD2 CASSPGTTFDEQYF TGTGCCAGCAGTCCTGGGACTACCTTTGACGAGCAGTACTTC
. TRBJ2-1 TRBV7-2 . CASSPVIFSYNEQFF TGTGCCAGCAGCCCGGTGATTTTCTCCTACAATGAGCAGTTCTTC